A selection of T cell receptor beta chains follows, all from one sample in a study of T-cell reconstitution after alpha-beta-depleted transplantation in children. TCRdb re-analysed the PCR reads in MiXCR, keeping a single row per CDR3 protein. Here the sample spans approximately 390,000 distinct CDR3 sequences, approximately 11% being singletons. The source was PBMCs from the stem cell graft donor, collected from the stem cell graft. All receptors come from a human donor who donated a stem cell graft to a child with acute myeloid leukemia. Both conserved end residues are part of each CDR3. D genes are given only for firm matches. Only some rows state a clone size, as once, few, many or a class for expanded clones.

V gene	D gene	clone size	J gene	CDR3 DNA	CDR3 protein
TRBV5-1	.	many	TRBJ2-7	TGCGCCAGCAGCTTGGACAGGGTGTACGAGCAGTACTTC	CASSLDRVYEQYF
TRBV20-1	TRBD1	.	TRBJ1-2	TGCAGTGCTAGAGATCGTTGGGGCCAGGGGGTTTTTGGCTACACCTTC	CSARDRWGQGVFGYTF
TRBV7-2	.	.	TRBJ2-6	TGTGCCAGCAGCTCTCGGCGGGCGGGAACTGGGGCCAACGTCCTGACTTTC	CASSSRRAGTGANVLTF
TRBV27	.	many	TRBJ2-5	TGTGCCAGCAGCAGGGTCTTGGGCGAGACCCAGTACTTC	CASSRVLGETQYF
TRBV7-3	.	.	TRBJ2-3	TGTGCCAGCAGCTCCTCGGAACGCATGACGCAGTATTTT	CASSSSERMTQYF
TRBV20-1	TRBD2	.	TRBJ2-3	TGCAGTGCTAGGGTTAGCGGGGGACTCACAGATACGCAGTATTTT	CSARVSGGLTDTQYF
TRBV15	TRBD2	few	TRBJ2-5	TGTGCCACCAGCAGAGATCGGGGAGGGAAGACCCAGTACTTC	CATSRDRGGKTQYF
TRBV12-5	TRBD1	.	TRBJ2-7	TGTGCTAGTGGTTTGAGACGCCGGGACAGGGATACCTACGAGCAGTACTTC	CASGLRRRDRDTYEQYF
TRBV9	TRBD2	few	TRBJ2-3	TGTGCCAGCAGCGCCAGAAGAGGGAGGGTGGATAGCACAGATACGCAGTATTTT	CASSARRGRVDSTDTQYF
TRBV5-1	TRBD2	many	TRBJ2-1	TGCGCCAGCAGCTTAGTTGGGAGACTAGCGGGGGACAATGAGCAGTTCTTC	CASSLVGRLAGDNEQFF
TRBV6-4	TRBD1	many	TRBJ1-5	TGTGCCAGCAGTCAGACAGGGGGGAGCAATCAGCCCCAGCATTTT	CASSQTGGSNQPQHF
TRBV24-1	.	few	TRBJ2-3	TGTGCCACCAGCCGGGGGGCGGTCACAGATACGCAGTATTTT	CATSRGAVTDTQYF
TRBV3-1	.	.	TRBJ2-2	TGTGCCAGCAGCCAAGACGTAGCCCGGGAGCTGTTTTTT	CASSQDVARELFF
TRBV12-3/TRBV12-4	.	few	TRBJ2-1	TGTGCCAGCAGCTCGACAGGGAGGAACTACAATGAGCAGTTCTTC	CASSSTGRNYNEQFF
TRBV5-6	TRBD1	.	TRBJ2-2	TGTGCCAGCAGCTGGGGGTCCGGGACAGTTTACACCGGGGAGCTGTTTTTT	CASSWGSGTVYTGELFF
TRBV20-1	.	few	TRBJ2-1	TGCAGTGCTAGAGATCGTCCGGGGAGACATGAGCAGTTCTTC	CSARDRPGRHEQFF
TRBV20-1	TRBD1	.	TRBJ1-5	TGCAGTGCTAGAGGGGACAGCGATCAGCCCCAGCATTTT	CSARGDSDQPQHF
TRBV20-1	.	.	TRBJ2-1	TGCAGTGCTAGTTCGGGGAACAATGAGCAGTTCTTC	CSASSGNNEQFF
TRBV18	TRBD2	.	TRBJ2-3	TGTGCCAGCTCACCAGGAGCGGGGGGGCGTGATACGCAGTATTTT	CASSPGAGGRDTQYF
TRBV5-1	.	.	TRBJ1-1	TGCGCCAGCAGCTGGGACCCGAGGGGCACTGAAGCTTTCTTT	CASSWDPRGTEAFF
TRBV7-2	TRBD2	.	TRBJ2-5	TGTGCCAGCAGTCAGATGGGACTAGCGGGAGAGACCCAGTACTTC	CASSQMGLAGETQYF
TRBV4-1	.	.	TRBJ2-5	TGCGCCAGCAGCCCCCCTGGAGGTCTCGAGGAGACCCAGTACTTC	CASSPPGGLEETQYF
TRBV19	TRBD2	few	TRBJ2-4	TGTGCCAGTAGTATTCTACTAGCGGGGGCAAAAAACATTCAGTACTTC	CASSILLAGAKNIQYF
TRBV4-2	TRBD2	many	TRBJ2-1	TGTGCCAGCAGCCAGGAGTCTACTAGCGGGAGTTTCCCTAGCTCCTACAATGAGCAGTTCTTC	CASSQESTSGSFPSSYNEQFF
TRBV25-1	.	few	TRBJ1-1	TGTGCCAGCAGTGCCCCGACCCGGAACACTGAAGCTTTCTTT	CASSAPTRNTEAFF
TRBV4-1	.	.	TRBJ2-1	TGCGCCAGCAGCCAAGAAGGGGCCGCCCGATACAATGAGCAGTTCTTC	CASSQEGAARYNEQFF
TRBV5-5	.	few	TRBJ1-2	TGTGCCAGCAGCCCATCCGGCACTAGATATGGCTACACCTTC	CASSPSGTRYGYTF
TRBV4-2	TRBD1	.	TRBJ2-2	TGTGCCAGCAGCGGGAGACCCCGGGACAGGGACCGTGCCACCGGGGAGCTGTTTTTT	CASSGRPRDRDRATGELFF
TRBV7-9	.	many	TRBJ2-1	TGTGCCAGCAGCTTACTAGCCTCCTCCTACAATGAGCAGTTCTTC	CASSLLASSYNEQFF
TRBV7-2	.	many	TRBJ1-5	TGTGCCAGCAGCTTAGAGGGGTATCAGCCCCAGCATTTT	CASSLEGYQPQHF
TRBV20-1	TRBD1	few	TRBJ1-1	TGCAGTGCAGGGGGCGAGAAGGTGGTGACTGAAGCTTTCTTT	CSAGGEKVVTEAFF
TRBV10-3	TRBD1	.	TRBJ1-1	TGTGCCATCCAAGACAGGGAAAACACTGAAGCTTTCTTT	CAIQDRENTEAFF
TRBV5-1	TRBD1	.	TRBJ2-3	TGCGCCAGCAGGTTGGGGACAGGGTTCAGCACAGATACGCAGTATTTT	CASRLGTGFSTDTQYF
TRBV5-1	TRBD1	few	TRBJ2-1	TGCGCCAGCAGCTTGTTAGGGACAGGGGGGAACAATGAGCAGTTCTTC	CASSLLGTGGNNEQFF
TRBV6-5	.	.	TRBJ2-2	TGTGCCAGCAGTAACGGACAAGAATGGAACACCGGGGAGCTGTTTTTT	CASSNGQEWNTGELFF
TRBV5-1	.	many	TRBJ1-1	TGCGCCAGCAGCGCAATCCGGGGTGACACTGAAGCTTTCTTT	CASSAIRGDTEAFF
TRBV12-3/TRBV12-4	TRBD2	.	TRBJ2-3	TGTGCCAGCACCCCGGTCCTAGCGGGAGAAAGTGATACGCAGTATTTT	CASTPVLAGESDTQYF
TRBV27	.	.	TRBJ2-1	TGTGCCAGCAGTACAGCCTCCTACAATGAGCAGTTCTTC	CASSTASYNEQFF
TRBV2	TRBD1	.	TRBJ2-5	TGTGCCAGCAGTAAGGGGGACAGGGGGACCCAGTACTTC	CASSKGDRGTQYF
TRBV6-5	.	many	TRBJ2-2	TGTGCCAGCAGTTTCAGGATCCCGAACACCGGGGAGCTGTTTTTT	CASSFRIPNTGELFF
TRBV18	TRBD2	.	TRBJ2-3	TGTGCCAGCTCACCCGCATTGAGCGGGGTCACAGATACGCAGTATTTT	CASSPALSGVTDTQYF
TRBV20-1	TRBD1	few	TRBJ1-2	TGCAGTGCTAGAGACCGTGACAGGGTGCGGTATGGCTACACCTTC	CSARDRDRVRYGYTF
TRBV29-1	TRBD2	.	TRBJ2-7	TGCAGCGTCCGACTAGCGGGGCTTTGGGAGCAGTACTTC	CSVRLAGLWEQYF
TRBV20-1	.	.	TRBJ2-5	TGCAGTGCTAGATCTAGCGACCCTTCGGAAGAGACCCAGTACTTC	CSARSSDPSEETQYF
TRBV7-6	.	.	TRBJ2-7	TGTGCCAGCAGCTCGAAGATGGGCGAGCAGTACTTC	CASSSKMGEQYF
TRBV9	.	.	TRBJ2-5	TGTGCCAGCAGCGTAACTGTTGGACCCCTTCAAGAGACCCAGTACTTC	CASSVTVGPLQETQYF
TRBV10-3	TRBD2	.	TRBJ2-5	TGTGCCATCAGTGAGCTGGTGGGGAGGGGCCCCGGCCCCCAGTACTTC	CAISELVGRGPGPQYF
TRBV29-1	.	.	TRBJ1-1	TGCAGCGTTGACGGCAGGGAGAACACTGAAGCTTTCTTT	CSVDGRENTEAFF
TRBV2	TRBD1	.	TRBJ1-2	TGTGCCAGCAGCGACGGAGGGACAGGCCGCTACACCTTC	CASSDGGTGRYTF
TRBV6-1	.	few	TRBJ2-1	TGTGCCAGCAGTGACGGAACTAGCAACTCCTACAATGAGCAGTTCTTC	CASSDGTSNSYNEQFF
TRBV11-2	.	few	TRBJ1-6	TGTGCCAGTAAGAAAAACAGGGAAGACTATAATTCACCCCTCCACTTT	CASKKNREDYNSPLHF
TRBV20-1	TRBD1	.	TRBJ1-5	TGCAGTGCCCCCAGGGGGGCCAATCAGCCCCAGCATTTT	CSAPRGANQPQHF
TRBV5-1	TRBD1	few	TRBJ2-1	TGCGCCAGCAGCCCACCAGGGGGAGCGGCCTCCTACAATGAGCAGTTCTTC	CASSPPGGAASYNEQFF